This T cell receptor (beta chain) was obtained from a study of PD-1 blockade in classical Hodgkin lymphoma. Every patient relapsed after autologous stem cell transplantation, and brentuximab vedotin exposure varied. The trim removed 3 bases at V and 0 bases at J, leaving 9 bases unmatched. The germline CDR1 and CDR2 sequences are SGHVS and FQNEAQ. The CDR3 consists of 17 residues. Remarks on this clone: The antigen is not known.

Study results and limitations: With respect to the repertoire differences, their causes, possibly disease activity or prior therapy, remain undefined. Significantly greater TCR diversity emerged by C4D1 in CD4+ cells but not CD8+ cells. Lower baseline TCR diversity marked trial partial responders and progressors.

The method was immunoSEQ multiplex PCR; TCRdb's version includes in-frame clones alone and lacks a portion of them. The table has over 20,000 clones, approximately 90% seen once. The source is a human donor with classical Hodgkin lymphoma. The chain is built from TRBV7-8 and TRBJ1-1, with TRBD1 matching 8 bases. Specimen: peripheral blood mononuclear cells (PBMCs), collected at baseline. CDR3 region: CASSFTGGATMNTEAFF. CDR3 DNA sequence: TGTGCCAGCAGCTTCACAGGGGGGGCTACCATGAACACTGAAGCTTTCTTT.